This TCR beta chain was identified in a study of T cell changes during pregnancy in multiple sclerosis. Turning to this clone: Sequence at one end of the junction differs from germline and may be a read error.

The repertoire was sequenced with immunoSEQ multiplex PCR; TCRdb's copy has only in-frame clones and lacks some. The sample consists of 15,000 to 20,000 clones, 84% of them appearing once. This CDR3 is built from 17 residues. Per the germline V gene, CDR1 is SEHNR and CDR2 is FQNEAQ (reference sequence). The chain uses TRBV7-9 and TRBJ2-1, with 10 bases that match TRBD1. The source material was CD8+ T cells from peripheral blood mononuclear cells, sampled in the third trimester of pregnancy. The sequence came from a female donor in good health, enrolled as a control in a pregnancy study. The CDR3, as DNA: TGTGCCAGCAGCTTAGCGGGGAGACAGGGGGCGCCCCTAAATCTGCTCTTC. It yields the protein CASSLAGRQGAPLNLLF.